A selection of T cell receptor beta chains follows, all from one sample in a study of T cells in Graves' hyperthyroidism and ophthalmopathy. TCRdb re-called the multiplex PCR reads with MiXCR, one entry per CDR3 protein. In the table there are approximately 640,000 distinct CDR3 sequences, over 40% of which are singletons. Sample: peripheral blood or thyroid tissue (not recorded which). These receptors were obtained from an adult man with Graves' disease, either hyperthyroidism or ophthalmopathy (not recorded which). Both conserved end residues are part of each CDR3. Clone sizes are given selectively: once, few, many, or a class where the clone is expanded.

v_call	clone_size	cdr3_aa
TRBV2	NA	CASSEGRGFF
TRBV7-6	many	CASRSQASRGLKETQYF
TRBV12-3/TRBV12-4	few	CASSFQGANSPLHF
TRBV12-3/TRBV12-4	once	CASGSLDRGMPPQHF
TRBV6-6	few	CASSYSIGRAEAFF
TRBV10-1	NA	CASSVKTGGGSEQFF
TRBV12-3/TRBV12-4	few	CASSLSGQKQYF
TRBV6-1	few	CASRPGGGNEQYF
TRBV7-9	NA	CASSGDSTEAFF
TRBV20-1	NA	CSARDTGGRETQYF
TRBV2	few	CASSEQGVGNQPQHF
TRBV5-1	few	CASSLGRKPYEQYF
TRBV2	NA	CASSEVVTRANEHF
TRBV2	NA	CASSEGAWVSNQPQHF
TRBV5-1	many	CASSLEARGNTEAFF
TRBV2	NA	CASSRWAAEAFF
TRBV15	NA	CATSRDPRGTEGTQYF
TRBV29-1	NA	CSVASGVGNTIYF
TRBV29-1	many	CSVGPGGHYGYTF
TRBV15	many	CATSRVHSRLNSPLHF
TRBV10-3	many	CAISEPEGGPGYTF
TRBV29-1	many	CSVPGRLNEKLFF
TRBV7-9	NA	CASSRVGETQYF
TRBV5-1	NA	CASSLEFNRGGSPLHF
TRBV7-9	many	CASKPWSGEQYF
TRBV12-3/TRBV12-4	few	CASSLTAFGGYTF
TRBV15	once	CATSTSFGQGLNEKLFF
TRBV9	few	CASSPRGGQGATEAFF
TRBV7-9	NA	CASSLQRGQQAFF
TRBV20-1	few	CSARGTGGYKPPNYGYTF
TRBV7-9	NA	CASSGDRVNVLTF
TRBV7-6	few	CASSSRPAVTTNEKLFF
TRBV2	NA	CASSETGFGANVLTF
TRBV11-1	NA	CASSRPGTSSYEQYF
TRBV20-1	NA	CSARQVNTRELFF
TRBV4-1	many	CASSQDSTGETQYF
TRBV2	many	CASTERFSYEQYF
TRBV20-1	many	CSARDRVATQYF
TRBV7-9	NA	CASSSTGGADLNQPQHF
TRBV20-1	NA	CSARGGQGAENGYTF
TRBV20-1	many	CSARRTGGASHEQYF
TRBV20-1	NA	CSASLLAGAREQYF
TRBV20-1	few	CSARDGWGSGNTIYF
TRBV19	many	CASRETVRSQPQHF
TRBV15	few	CATSYLQYF
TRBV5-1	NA	CASSLRDQNTEAFF
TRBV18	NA	CASSPPTGGYETQYF
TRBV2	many	CASTAGQGGQPQHF
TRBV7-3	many	CASSLPGREQYF
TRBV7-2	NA	CASSQVGAGGKGAFF
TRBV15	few	CATSRGGVF
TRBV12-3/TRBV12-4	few	CASSLVVAETQYF
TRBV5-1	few	CASSLESLGANTEAFF